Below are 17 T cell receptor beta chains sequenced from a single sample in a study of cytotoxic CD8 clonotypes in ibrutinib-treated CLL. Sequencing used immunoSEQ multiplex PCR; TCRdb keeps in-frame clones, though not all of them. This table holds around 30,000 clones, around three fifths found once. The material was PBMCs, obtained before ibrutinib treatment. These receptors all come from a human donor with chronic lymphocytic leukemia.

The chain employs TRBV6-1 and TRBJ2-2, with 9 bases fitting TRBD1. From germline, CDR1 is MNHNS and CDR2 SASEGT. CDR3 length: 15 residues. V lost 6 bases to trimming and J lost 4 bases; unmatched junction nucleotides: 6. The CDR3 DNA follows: TGTGCCAGCAGGAGACAGGGGGTGAGCACCGGGGAGCTGTTTTTT. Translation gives CASRRQGVSTGELFF.

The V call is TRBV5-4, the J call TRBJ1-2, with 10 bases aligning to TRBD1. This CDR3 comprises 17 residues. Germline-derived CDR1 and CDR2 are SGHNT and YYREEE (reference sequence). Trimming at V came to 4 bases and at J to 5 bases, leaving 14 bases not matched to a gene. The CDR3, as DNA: TGTGCCAGCAGCGACTCCGGGACAGGGGCTCCGTGGTATGGCTACACCTTC. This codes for CASSDSGTGAPWYGYTF.

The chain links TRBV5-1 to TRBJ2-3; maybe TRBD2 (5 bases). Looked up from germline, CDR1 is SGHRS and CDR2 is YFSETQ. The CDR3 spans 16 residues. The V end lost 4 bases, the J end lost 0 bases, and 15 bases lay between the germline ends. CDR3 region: CASSISALSSTDTQYF. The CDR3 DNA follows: TGCGCCAGCAGCATTAGCGCTTTATCTAGCACAGATACGCAGTATTTT.

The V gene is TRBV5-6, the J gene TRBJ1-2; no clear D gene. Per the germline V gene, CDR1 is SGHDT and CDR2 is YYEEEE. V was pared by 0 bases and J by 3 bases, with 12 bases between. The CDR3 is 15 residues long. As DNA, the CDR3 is TGTGCCAGCAGCTTGGCGCGTCGCCATTACTATGGCTACACCTTC. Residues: CASSLARRHYYGYTF.

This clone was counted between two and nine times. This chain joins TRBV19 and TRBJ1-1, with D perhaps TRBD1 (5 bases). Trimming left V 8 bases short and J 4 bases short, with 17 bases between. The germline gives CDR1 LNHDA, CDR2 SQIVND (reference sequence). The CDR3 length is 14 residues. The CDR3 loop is CASFHQGLGTEAFF. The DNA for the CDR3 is TGTGCCAGTTTTCATCAGGGCCTGGGCACTGAAGCTTTCTTT.

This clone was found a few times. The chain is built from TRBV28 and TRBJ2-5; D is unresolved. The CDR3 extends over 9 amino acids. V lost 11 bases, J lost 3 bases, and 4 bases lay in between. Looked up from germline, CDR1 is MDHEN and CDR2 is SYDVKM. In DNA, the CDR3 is TGTGCCGGAAAAGAGACCCAGTACTTC. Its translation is CAGKETQYF.

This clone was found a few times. The CDR3 sequence: CASSLGQGAVGQPQHF. The DNA of the CDR3 is TGTGCCAGCAGCTTAGGTCAGGGGGCGGTAGGTCAGCCCCAGCATTTT. This chain connects TRBV7-2 to TRBJ1-5, with 8 bases identical to TRBD1. The CDR3 sequence is 16 residues long. Germline V gene lookup returns CDR1 SGHTA and CDR2 FQGNSA. With V trimmed by 1 base and J by 6 bases, 8 bases remained unmatched.

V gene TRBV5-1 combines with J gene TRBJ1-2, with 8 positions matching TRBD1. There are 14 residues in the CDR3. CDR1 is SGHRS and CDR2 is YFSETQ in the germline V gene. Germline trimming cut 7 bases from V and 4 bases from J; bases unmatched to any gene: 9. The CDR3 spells CASRPLQGVYGYTF. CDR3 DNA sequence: TGCGCCAGCCGACCGTTACAGGGGGTCTATGGCTACACCTTC.

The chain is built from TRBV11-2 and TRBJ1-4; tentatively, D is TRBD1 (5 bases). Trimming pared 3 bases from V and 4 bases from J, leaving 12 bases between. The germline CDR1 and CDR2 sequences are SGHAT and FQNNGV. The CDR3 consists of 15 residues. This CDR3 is CASSFQGSSNEKLFF. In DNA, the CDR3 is TGTGCCAGCAGCTTCCAGGGCTCCAGTAATGAAAAACTGTTTTTT.

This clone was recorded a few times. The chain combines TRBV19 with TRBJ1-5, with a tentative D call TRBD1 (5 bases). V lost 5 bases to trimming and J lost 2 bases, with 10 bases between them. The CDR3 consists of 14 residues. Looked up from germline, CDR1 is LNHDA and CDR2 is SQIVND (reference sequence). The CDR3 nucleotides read TGTGCCAGTAGTTGGGGAGGGGGCAATCAGCCCCAGCATTTT. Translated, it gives CASSWGGGNQPQHF.

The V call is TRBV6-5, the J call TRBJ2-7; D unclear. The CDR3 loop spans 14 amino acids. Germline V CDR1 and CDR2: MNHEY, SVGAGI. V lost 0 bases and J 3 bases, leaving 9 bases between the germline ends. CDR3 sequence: CASSYSGTFYEQYF. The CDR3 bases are TGTGCCAGCAGTTACTCCGGCACGTTCTACGAGCAGTACTTC.

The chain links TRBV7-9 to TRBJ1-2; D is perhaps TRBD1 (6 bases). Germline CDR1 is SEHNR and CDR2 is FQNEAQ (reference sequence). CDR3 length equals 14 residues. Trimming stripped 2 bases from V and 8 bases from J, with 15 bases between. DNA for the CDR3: TGTGCCAGCAGCTTATGGGACACCCAGGGGGGCTACACCTTC. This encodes CASSLWDTQGGYTF.

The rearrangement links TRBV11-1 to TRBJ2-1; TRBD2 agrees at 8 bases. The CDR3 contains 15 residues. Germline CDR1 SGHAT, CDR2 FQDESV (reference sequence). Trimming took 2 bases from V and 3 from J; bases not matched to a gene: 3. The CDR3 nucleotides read TGTGCCAGCAGCTTAAGTCGGGGGGGCTACAATGAGCAGTTCTTC. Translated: CASSLSRGGYNEQFF.

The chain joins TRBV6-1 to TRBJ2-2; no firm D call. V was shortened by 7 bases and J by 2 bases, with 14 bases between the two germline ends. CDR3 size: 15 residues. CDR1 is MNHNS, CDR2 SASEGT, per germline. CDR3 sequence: CASTLHSENTGELFF. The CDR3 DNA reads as TGTGCCAGCACCCTCCATTCAGAAAACACCGGGGAGCTGTTTTTT.

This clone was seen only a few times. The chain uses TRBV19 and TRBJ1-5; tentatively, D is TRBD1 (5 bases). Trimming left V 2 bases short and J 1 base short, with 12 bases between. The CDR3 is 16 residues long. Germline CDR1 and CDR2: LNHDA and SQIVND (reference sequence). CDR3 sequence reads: CASSIYGTGSNQPQHF. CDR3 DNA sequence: TGTGCCAGTAGTATATATGGGACCGGGAGCAATCAGCCCCAGCATTTT.

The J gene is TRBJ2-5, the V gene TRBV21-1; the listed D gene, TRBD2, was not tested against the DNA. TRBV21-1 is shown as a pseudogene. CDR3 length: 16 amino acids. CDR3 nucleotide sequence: TGTGCCAGCAGCACGCTTCAGACTAGCGGCCAAGAGACCCAGTACTTC. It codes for CASSTLQTSGQETQYF.

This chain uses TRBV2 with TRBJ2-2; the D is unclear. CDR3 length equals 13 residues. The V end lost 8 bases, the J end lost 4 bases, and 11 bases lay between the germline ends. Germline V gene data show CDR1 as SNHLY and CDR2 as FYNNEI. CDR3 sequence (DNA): TGTGCCAGCCTTACGGAGATCACCGGGGAGCTGTTTTTT. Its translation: CASLTEITGELFF.